This is a list of T cell receptor beta chains from one sample in a study of blood T cells in healthy people across ages. One entry per CDR3 protein, called by TCRdb with MiXCR from the 5' RACE reads. The data hold about 650,000 distinct CDR3 sequences, with 52% observed a single time. The source material was blood. These receptors originate from a woman older than 75 in good health. CDR3s include the opening cysteine and the closing phenylalanine or tryptophan. The D gene is left open where the match is weak. Size is stated for part of the rows, as once, few or many counts, or as a class when the clone is expanded.

D gene	CDR3 length	clone size	V gene	J gene	CDR3 DNA	CDR3 protein
TRBD2	20	-	TRBV10-3	TRBJ2-3	TGCGCCATCAGTGAGCCCGTGGGCCCTTTGCGGGGGGAAAGCACAGATACGCAGTATTTT	CAISEPVGPLRGESTDTQYF
-	11	many	TRBV28	TRBJ2-7	TGTGCCAGCAGTATTGCCTACGAGCAGTACTTC	CASSIAYEQYF
-	13	-	TRBV20-1	TRBJ2-5	TGCAGTGCGCCTCGTTGGACCGGCAATGAGCAGTACTTC	CSAPRWTGNEQYF
-	15	many	TRBV25-1	TRBJ2-7	TGTGCCAGCAGCGCGAACCGCGGGGATAGCCACGAGCAGTACTTC	CASSANRGDSHEQYF
-	15	-	TRBV11-2	TRBJ2-7	TGTGCCAGCAGTCCAAACCGGGAACAAGTAGGGCGCATGTACTTC	CASSPNREQVGRMYF
-	12	many	TRBV3-1	TRBJ2-5	TGTGCCAGCAGCCAGGGTGCGGAGACCCAGTACTTC	CASSQGAETQYF
-	14	few	TRBV24-1	TRBJ2-2	TGTGCCACCAGTCAAGGAGGGCGGGCCGGGGAGCTGTTTTTT	CATSQGGRAGELFF
-	17	-	TRBV27	TRBJ2-4	TGTGCCAGCAGTTCCCTTTCTGGTCCTTTAGCCAAAAACATTCAGTACTTC	CASSSLSGPLAKNIQYF
-	13	once	TRBV6-5	TRBJ1-5	TGTGCCAGCTTTCAAGGGCCAAATCAGCCCCAGCATTTT	CASFQGPNQPQHF
TRBD1	12	-	TRBV29-1	TRBJ1-1	TGCAGCGTGACAGGGGAGTTGACTGAAGCTTTCTTT	CSVTGELTEAFF
-	14	-	TRBV6-1	TRBJ2-7	TGTGCCAGCATGGGGGAACTCAGCTCCTACGAGCAGTACTTC	CASMGELSSYEQYF
TRBD2	12	few	TRBV20-1	TRBJ2-1	TGCAGTGCTACTAGCGGGAGTGATGAGCAGTTCTTC	CSATSGSDEQFF
-	14	-	TRBV7-6	TRBJ2-5	TGTGCCAGCAGCTTAGAATACAGTGAAGAGACCCAGTACTTC	CASSLEYSEETQYF
TRBD2	19	-	TRBV7-3	TRBJ2-1	TGTGCCAGCAGCTTATTCCCACAATTTGCGGGAGACCCTTACAATGAGCAGTTCTTC	CASSLFPQFAGDPYNEQFF
-	12	few	TRBV3-1	TRBJ2-5	TGTGCCAGCAGCCAAGATAAGGAGACCCAGTACTTC	CASSQDKETQYF